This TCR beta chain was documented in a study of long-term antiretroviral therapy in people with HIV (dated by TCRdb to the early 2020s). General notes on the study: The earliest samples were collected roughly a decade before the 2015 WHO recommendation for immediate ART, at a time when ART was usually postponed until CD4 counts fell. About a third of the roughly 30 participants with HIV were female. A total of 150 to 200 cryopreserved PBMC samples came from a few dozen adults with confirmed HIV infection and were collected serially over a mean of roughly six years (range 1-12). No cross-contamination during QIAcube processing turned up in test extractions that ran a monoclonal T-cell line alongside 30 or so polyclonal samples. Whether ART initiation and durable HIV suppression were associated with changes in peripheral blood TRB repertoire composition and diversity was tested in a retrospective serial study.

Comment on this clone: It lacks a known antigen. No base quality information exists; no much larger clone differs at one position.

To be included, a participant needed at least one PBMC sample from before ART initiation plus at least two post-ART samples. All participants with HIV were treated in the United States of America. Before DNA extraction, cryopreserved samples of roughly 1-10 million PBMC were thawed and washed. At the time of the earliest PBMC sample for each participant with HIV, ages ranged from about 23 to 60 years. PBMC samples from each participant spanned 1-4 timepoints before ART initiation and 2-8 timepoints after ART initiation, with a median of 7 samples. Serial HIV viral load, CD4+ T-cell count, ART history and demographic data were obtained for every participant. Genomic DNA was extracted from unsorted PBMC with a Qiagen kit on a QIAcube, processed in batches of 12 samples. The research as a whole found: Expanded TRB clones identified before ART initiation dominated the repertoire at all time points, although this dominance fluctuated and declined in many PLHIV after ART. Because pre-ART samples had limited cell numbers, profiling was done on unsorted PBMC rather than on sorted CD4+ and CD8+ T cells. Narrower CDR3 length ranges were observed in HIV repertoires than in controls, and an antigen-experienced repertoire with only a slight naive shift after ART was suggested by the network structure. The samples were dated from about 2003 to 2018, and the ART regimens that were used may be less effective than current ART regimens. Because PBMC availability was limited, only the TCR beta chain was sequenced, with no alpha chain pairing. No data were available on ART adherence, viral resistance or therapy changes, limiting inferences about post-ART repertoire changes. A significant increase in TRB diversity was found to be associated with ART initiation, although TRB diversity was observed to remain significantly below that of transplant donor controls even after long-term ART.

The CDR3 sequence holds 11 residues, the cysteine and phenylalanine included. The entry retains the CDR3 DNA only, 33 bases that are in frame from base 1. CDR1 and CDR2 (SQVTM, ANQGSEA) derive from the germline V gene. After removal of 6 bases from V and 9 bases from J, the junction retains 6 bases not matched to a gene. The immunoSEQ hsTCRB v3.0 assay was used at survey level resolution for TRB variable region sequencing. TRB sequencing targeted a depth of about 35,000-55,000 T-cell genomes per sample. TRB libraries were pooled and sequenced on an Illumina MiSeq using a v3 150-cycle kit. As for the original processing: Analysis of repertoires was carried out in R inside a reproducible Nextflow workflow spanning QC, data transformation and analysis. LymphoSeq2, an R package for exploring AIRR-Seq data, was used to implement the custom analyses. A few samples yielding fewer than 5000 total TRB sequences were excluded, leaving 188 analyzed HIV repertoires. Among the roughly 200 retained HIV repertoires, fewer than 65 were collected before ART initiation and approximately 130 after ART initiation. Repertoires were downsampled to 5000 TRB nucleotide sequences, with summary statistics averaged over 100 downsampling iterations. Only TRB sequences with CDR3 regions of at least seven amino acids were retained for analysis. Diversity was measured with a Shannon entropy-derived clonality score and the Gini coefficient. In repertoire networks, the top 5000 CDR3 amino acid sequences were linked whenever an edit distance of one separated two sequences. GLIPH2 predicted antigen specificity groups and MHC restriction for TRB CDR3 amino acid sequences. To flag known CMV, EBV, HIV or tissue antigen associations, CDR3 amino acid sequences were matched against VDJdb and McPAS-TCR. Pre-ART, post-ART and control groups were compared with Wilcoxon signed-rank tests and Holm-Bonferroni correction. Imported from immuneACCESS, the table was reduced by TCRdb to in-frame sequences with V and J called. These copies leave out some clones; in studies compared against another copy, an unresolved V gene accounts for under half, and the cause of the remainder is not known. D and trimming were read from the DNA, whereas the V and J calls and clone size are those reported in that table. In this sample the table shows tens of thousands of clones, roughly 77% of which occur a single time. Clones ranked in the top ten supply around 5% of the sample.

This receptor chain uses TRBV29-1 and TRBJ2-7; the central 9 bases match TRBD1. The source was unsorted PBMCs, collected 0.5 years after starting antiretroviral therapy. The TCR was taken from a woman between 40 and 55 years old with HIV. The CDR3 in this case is CSVRQGGVQYF. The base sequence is TGCAGCGTGAGACAGGGGGGGGTGCAGTACTTC.